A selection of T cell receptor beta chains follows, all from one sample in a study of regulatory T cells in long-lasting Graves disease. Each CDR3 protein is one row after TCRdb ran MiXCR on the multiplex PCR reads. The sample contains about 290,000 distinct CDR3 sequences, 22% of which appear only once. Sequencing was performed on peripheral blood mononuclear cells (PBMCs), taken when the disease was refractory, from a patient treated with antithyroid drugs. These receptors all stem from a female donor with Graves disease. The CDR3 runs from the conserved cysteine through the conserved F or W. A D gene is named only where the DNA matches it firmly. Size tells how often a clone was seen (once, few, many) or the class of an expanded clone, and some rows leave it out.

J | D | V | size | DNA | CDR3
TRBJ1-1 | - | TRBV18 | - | TGTGCCAGCTCACCACCTTCGGCTGGCGGCACTGAAGCTTTCTTT | CASSPPSAGGTEAFF
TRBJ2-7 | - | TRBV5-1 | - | TGCGCCAGCAGCTTTCTGGGGGGCGACGAGCAGTACTTC | CASSFLGGDEQYF
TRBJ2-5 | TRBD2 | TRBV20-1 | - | TGCAGTGCTAGTCTAGGCGGGAGGGGAGAGACCCAGTACTTC | CSASLGGRGETQYF
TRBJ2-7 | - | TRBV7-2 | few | TGTGCCAGCAGCTTGGACGGACACTACGAGCAGTACTTC | CASSLDGHYEQYF
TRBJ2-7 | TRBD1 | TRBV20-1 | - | TGCAGTGCGGAAGCCGAACAGGGGTCCTACGAGCAGTACTTC | CSAEAEQGSYEQYF
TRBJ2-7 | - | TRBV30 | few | TGTGCCTGTAGATCCGGCTACGAGCAGTACTTC | CACRSGYEQYF
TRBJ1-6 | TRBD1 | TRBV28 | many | TGTGCCAGCAGGCAGGGGGGTTCACCCCTCCACTTT | CASRQGGSPLHF
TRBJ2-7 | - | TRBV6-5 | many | TGTGCCAGCAGTTACTCGGCCGCTAGCTCCTACGAGCAGTACTTC | CASSYSAASSYEQYF
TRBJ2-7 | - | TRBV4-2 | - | TGTGCCAGCAGCCAAGAAGGTGGGCAGGGGACCTACGAGCAGTACTTC | CASSQEGGQGTYEQYF
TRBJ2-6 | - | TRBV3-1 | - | TGTGCCAGCACCCAAGATAGAGGGCTCATCTCTGGGGCCAACGTCCTGACTTTC | CASTQDRGLISGANVLTF
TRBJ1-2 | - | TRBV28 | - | TGTGCCAGCACCCCCACCGGAGGCAACGCCCTCTATGGCTACACCTTC | CASTPTGGNALYGYTF
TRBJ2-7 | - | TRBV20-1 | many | TGCAGTGCTAGACGGGACATGGCGTCCTACGAGCAGTACTTC | CSARRDMASYEQYF
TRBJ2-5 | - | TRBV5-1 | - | TGCGCCAGCAGCGTAAGACAGGACGCGGAGACCCAGTACTTC | CASSVRQDAETQYF
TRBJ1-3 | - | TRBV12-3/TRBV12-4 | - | TGTGCCAGCAATACTGACAGTAGAACTGGAAACACCATATATTTT | CASNTDSRTGNTIYF
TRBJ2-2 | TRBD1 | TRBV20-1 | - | TGCAGTGCTACCAGGGGGTCCGGGGAGCTGTTTTTT | CSATRGSGELFF
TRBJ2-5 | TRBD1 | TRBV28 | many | TGTGCCAGCAGTGCCGCCAGGGGGTTCCAAGAGACCCAGTACTTC | CASSAARGFQETQYF
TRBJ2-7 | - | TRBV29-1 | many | TGCAGCGTCCTGGGGGACGAAACCTACGAGCAGTACTTC | CSVLGDETYEQYF
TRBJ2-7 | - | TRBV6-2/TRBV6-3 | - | TGTGCCAGCAAACCAGGCGCCTGGACCTACGAGCAGTACTTC | CASKPGAWTYEQYF
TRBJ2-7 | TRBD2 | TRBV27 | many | TGTGCCAGCAGTTCCGGGACTAGGAGCTACGAGCAGTACTTC | CASSSGTRSYEQYF
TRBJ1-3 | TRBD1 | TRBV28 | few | TGTGCCAGCACACCGACAGGGTCTTACTCTGGAAACACCATATATTTT | CASTPTGSYSGNTIYF
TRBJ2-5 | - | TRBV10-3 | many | TGTGCCACCCAAGCTGGTGGTGAGACCCAGTACTTC | CATQAGGETQYF
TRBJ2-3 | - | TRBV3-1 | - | TGTGCCAGCAGCCAAGAAGATGGCGGTACAGATACGCAGTATTTT | CASSQEDGGTDTQYF
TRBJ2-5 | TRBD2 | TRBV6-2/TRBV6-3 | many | TGTGCCAGCAGGGCACTAGCGGGAGAAGAGACCCAGTACTTC | CASRALAGEETQYF
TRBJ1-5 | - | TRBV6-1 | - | TGTGCCAGCACCCGGGGGACTCTGGATCAGCCCCAGCATTTT | CASTRGTLDQPQHF
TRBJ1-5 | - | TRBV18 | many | TGTGCCAGCTCATCTACGGACAGCAGCAATCAGCCCCAGCATTTT | CASSSTDSSNQPQHF
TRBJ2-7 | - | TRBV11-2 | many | TGTGCCAGCAGCTTCAGAGGGGGAGTTTACGAGCAGTACTTC | CASSFRGGVYEQYF
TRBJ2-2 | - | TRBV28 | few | TGTGCCAGCAGTTTAGGGGTAGGGATCGGGGAGCTGTTTTTT | CASSLGVGIGELFF
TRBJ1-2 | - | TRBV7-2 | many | TGTGCCAGCAGCTTTACTGCGGCTGCGCAGCTGTTCGGCTACACCTTC | CASSFTAAAQLFGYTF
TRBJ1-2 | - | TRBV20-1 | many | TGCAGTGCTAGCTTAGGGGTTGGCTATGGCTACACCTTC | CSASLGVGYGYTF
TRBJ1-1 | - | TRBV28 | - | TGTGCCAGCACCCCCGGCGTGTCCACTGAAGCTTTCTTT | CASTPGVSTEAFF
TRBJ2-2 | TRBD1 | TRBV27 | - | TGTACCAGCAGCACAAAGGACAGGGGATACACCGGGGAGCTGTTTTTT | CTSSTKDRGYTGELFF
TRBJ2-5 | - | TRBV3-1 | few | TGTGCCAGCAGCCAAGGACGGGAGTATTGGGGTGAGACCCAGTACTTC | CASSQGREYWGETQYF
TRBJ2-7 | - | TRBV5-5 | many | TGTGCCAGCAGCTTGGCTGAGCGGGACGAGCAGTACTTC | CASSLAERDEQYF
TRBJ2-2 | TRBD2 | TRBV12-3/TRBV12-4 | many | TGTGCCAGCAGCCCGGGACTAGCGACGGCCGGGGAGCTGTTTTTT | CASSPGLATAGELFF
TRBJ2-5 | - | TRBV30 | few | TGTGCCTGGAGTGTAGCGGAAGAGACCCAGTACTTC | CAWSVAEETQYF
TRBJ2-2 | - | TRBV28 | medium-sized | TGTGCCAGCAATACTTTGGAACAGGCGAACACCGGGGAGCTGTTTTTT | CASNTLEQANTGELFF
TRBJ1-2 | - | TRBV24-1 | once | TGTGCCACCAGTGTGGGCCGAAACTATGGCTACACCTTC | CATSVGRNYGYTF
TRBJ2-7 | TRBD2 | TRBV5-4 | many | TGCGCCAGCAGCCTCGGACTAGCGGGGAGCTACGAGCAGTACTTC | CASSLGLAGSYEQYF
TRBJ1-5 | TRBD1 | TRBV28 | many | TGTGCCAGCAGTTCAGGGGGCTATAGCAATCAGCCCCAGCATTTT | CASSSGGYSNQPQHF
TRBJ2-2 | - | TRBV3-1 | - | TGTGCCAGCAGCCAAAGGACAGCGGGCACCGGGGAGCTGTTTTTT | CASSQRTAGTGELFF
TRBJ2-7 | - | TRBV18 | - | TGTGCCAGCTCGACGGATTCCTACGAGCAGTACTTC | CASSTDSYEQYF
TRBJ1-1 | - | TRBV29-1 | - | TGCAGCGTTGAAGAACTCCGCGGTGAAGCTTTCTTT | CSVEELRGEAFF
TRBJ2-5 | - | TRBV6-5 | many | TGTGCCAGCAGTTACTCGAATTGGGCTGAGACCCAGTACTTC | CASSYSNWAETQYF
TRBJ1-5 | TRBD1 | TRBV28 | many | TGTGCCAGCAGGACAGGGGGCGCCCATCAGCCCCAGCATTTT | CASRTGGAHQPQHF
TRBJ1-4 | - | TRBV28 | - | TGTGCCAGCAGTTTTTTGAACAGCGACGCAACTAATGAAAAACTGTTTTTT | CASSFLNSDATNEKLFF
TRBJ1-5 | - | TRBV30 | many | TGTGCCTGGAGTCTCTCCAGCGATCAGCCCCAGCATTTT | CAWSLSSDQPQHF
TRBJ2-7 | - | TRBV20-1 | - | TGCAGTGCTAGCCACAGCGCCTACGAGCAGTACTTC | CSASHSAYEQYF
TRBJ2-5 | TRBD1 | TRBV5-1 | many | TGCGCCAGCAGCTCCGGACAGGGCCAAGAGACCCAGTACTTC | CASSSGQGQETQYF
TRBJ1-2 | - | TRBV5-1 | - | TGCGCCAGCAGCTTGGAGAGGGCCGATTTTTATGGCTACACCTTC | CASSLERADFYGYTF
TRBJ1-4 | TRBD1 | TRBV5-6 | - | TGTGCCTCCGGGGACAGCAATCATGAAAAACTGTTTTTT | CASGDSNHEKLFF
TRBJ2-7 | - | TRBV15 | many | TGTGCCACCAGCAGGCTCGGGAGACTGGGGTCCTACGAGCAGTACTTC | CATSRLGRLGSYEQYF
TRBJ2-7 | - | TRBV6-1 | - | TGTGCCAGCAGTGACACCGGGACGACAGGAGAGCAGTACTTC | CASSDTGTTGEQYF